The source of this T cell receptor beta chain is a study of T-cell reconstitution after alpha-beta-depleted transplantation in children (TCRdb year 2016). The study in broad terms: T-cell immune reconstitution after TCRalphabeta/CD19-depleted allogeneic hematopoietic cell transplantation in children was quantitatively tracked in the study by means of TCR repertoire profiling.

Concerning this clonotype itself: The antigen this receptor binds is unknown. The input lacks base qualities; no much larger clone sits a single base away.

The germline V gene sets CDR1 to MDHEN and CDR2 to SYDVKM. For this chain, trimming is 5 bases at the V end and 6 bases at the J end, and the number of junction bases without a gene match is 3. From cysteine to phenylalanine, the CDR3 is 13 amino acids long. Of all the DNA, just the CDR3 is kept, 39 bases in frame from base 1. Library preparation used PCR. For sequencing, an Illumina HiSeq 2500 was employed. TCR libraries were prepared with molecular barcoding, using unique molecular identifiers to normalize TCRbeta repertoire quantification. In-frame beta chains were kept once TCRdb had trimmed the public reads at Q25 with fastp and called clones with MiXCR. Duplicate CDR3 protein sequences are folded into a single record with the most common DNA and genes. For this sample the table gives roughly 570,000 distinct CDR3 sequences, of which more than 20% were detected only once. The ten largest clonotypes hold 30% to 45% of the sample.

Study-wide conclusions, independent of this receptor: The high TCRbeta diversity at day 60 in some patients was ascribed to recipient T cells and intrathymic progenitors that had survived conditioning. The apparently early alphabetaT-cell count recovery about two months after transplant was reportedly dependent on only several hundred rapidly expanded clones derived from non-depleted graft cells. The frequencies of hyperexpanded clones fell over the following months, and after one year, T-cell counts and TCRbeta diversity were mostly attributed to newly produced T cells.

This sample's treatment or condition label indicates: allogeneic hematopoietic cell transplantation with graft depleted of TCRalphabeta T cells and CD19 B cells. The transplant recipients were children given TCRalphabeta/CD19-depleted allogeneic hematopoietic cell grafts. This clonotype was obtained from a boy in the first two years of life with Wiskott-Aldrich syndrome, due to receive a stem cell transplant. This specimen consisted of PBMCs, obtained before TCRalphabeta/CD19-depleted stem cell transplant. This receptor chain uses TRBV28 and TRBJ1-4; 7 junctional bases match TRBD1. The CDR3 is CASSTGTDEKLFF. The nucleotide sequence is given as TGTGCCAGCAGTACCGGGACAGATGAAAAACTGTTTTTT.